This entry describes one T cell receptor beta chain. This clone was detected only once. This clone's antigen is unknown. It has no much larger one-base neighbor in the sample; base qualities were not kept. The data are from a study of cytomegalovirus exposure and HLA in healthy donors (dated by TCRdb to the late 2010s). Looking at the study overall: According to an earlier analysis of 550 to 750 of the donors, about 179 million T cells yielded roughly 110 million unique TCR beta sequences and approximately 300 Gb of sequence data. Approximately 310 gigabases of sequencing data and 80 million or so unique TCR sequences were included in an early release covering about 620 HLA-typed donors. The genetic ancestry cluster associated with self-reported Caucasian donors included over 80% of the roughly 400 genotyped donors. The study aimed to test whether cataloging public T cell receptors could reveal signatures of past pathogen exposure. The study profiled the T cell repertoires of 550 to 700 subjects by immunosequencing and related them to cytomegalovirus serostatus. In addition to the first cohort of 650 to 800 subjects, a separate validation cohort of 120 different subjects was used. To predict cytomegalovirus infection status, the study combined high-throughput TCR immunosequencing, statistical association of individual TCRs with disease status, and machine learning. In a later analysis, previously published TCR beta repertoires from 666 donors were re-analyzed and high-resolution HLA genotyping was added so that TCR occurrence patterns could be studied. Rather than drawing on any new phenotypic data, the later analysis identified candidate immune exposures from TCR beta sequences and the way those sequences occurred across donors. In an earlier analysis of a few hundred of the donors, high-throughput TCR beta sequencing was used to judge whether each TCR beta V gene segment behaved as functional or pseudogenic. Donor age, sex, ethnicity and CMV serostatus were collected together with the repertoire data. Genome-wide SNP genotypes for about 65% of the 666 donors were used in a later genetic analysis, which treated that subset as a discovery cohort. All discovery cohort repertoires had been generated on a single sequencing platform. HLA typing covered class I and class II loci at four-digit resolution. Typing coverage differed by locus: A, B, C, DRB1 and DQB1 were typed in roughly 629-630 donors, DQA1 in about 500, DPA1 in roughly 590, and DPB1 in roughly 470. Because of strong linkage in the cohort, a few DR-DQ haplotypes were treated as single units for association and clustering. On average, roughly 250,000 unique TCR beta nucleotide sequences were sequenced per donor among some 420 genotyped donors of the cohort, with around 19% of those sequences being non-productive.

At the junction V is shortened by 7 bases and J by 9 bases; bases outside the gene matches: 15. Reading the germline V gene (reference sequence) gives CDR1 SGHNT and CDR2 YYREEE. Measured from the cysteine to the phenylalanine, the CDR3 is 15 residues long. Only CDR3 DNA is held: 45 bases, read in frame from base 1. Library prep was done by the immunoSEQ multiplex PCR assay. The multiplex PCR relied on a mix of 60 forward primers for TCR Vbeta segments and 13 reverse primers for TCR Jbeta segments. Amplification of the CDR3 region of rearranged TCR beta genes was performed with a multiplex PCR assay on genomic DNA. On the Illumina HiSeq System, the amplified TCR beta libraries were sequenced as 87-base-pair reads. On the study's bioinformatics: A later analysis counted about 82 million unique TCR beta chains across the 650 to 800 repertoires, and some 11 million of these chains were shared by at least two donors. A nearest-neighbor algorithm error-corrected the raw reads and collapsed the reads into unique sequences, merging closely related sequences to remove PCR and sequencing errors. To assign V, D and J gene segments, CDR3 sequences were aligned to IMGT reference sequences. For a sequence to be retained, a match of at least six nucleotides was required to both a V gene segment and a J gene segment. A rearrangement was called productive if the CDR3 had no stop codons and remained in frame with V and J, and every other rearrangement was called non-productive. Following IMGT convention, CDR3 was defined as the stretch from the second conserved V-encoded cysteine up to the conserved J-encoded phenylalanine. Sequences without an unambiguous match to a single V gene segment were excluded from the earlier analysis of several hundred of the donors. An earlier analysis of a few hundred of the donors classified V segments as functional when productive rearrangements were above 56.7% and as segregating when the standard deviation between donors was above 5%. A statistical classification framework was built to diagnose cytomegalovirus status from the catalog of TCR beta chain sequences. In a later analysis, TCR nucleotide sequences were compared against IMGT/GENE-DB human TR gene sequences so that V and J genes could be assigned. Using the TCRdist pipeline, a later analysis assigned CDR3 sequences along with most-parsimonious VDJ recombination scenarios. In a later analysis, each TCR beta chain was defined by its CDR3 amino acid sequence together with its V-gene family, and reads lacking a unique V-gene family were excluded. In a later analysis, nearly 600 highly shared, low-generation-probability nucleotide sequences were removed to address suspected cross-contamination and a sequencing artifact. In a later analysis, a clonal expansion index for each public chain was calculated from normalized within-repertoire ranks of inferred template counts. In a later analysis, generation probabilities were computed with a VDJ recombination model fitted to out-of-frame rearrangements, and the resulting probabilities were checked against IGoR. Hypergeometric tests were used in a later analysis to score TCR-TCR, TCR-HLA and TCR-CMV co-occurrence, with a repertoire-size bias correction applied to the TCR pairs. False discovery rates were estimated in a later analysis by permuting HLA or CMV assignments 20 times. In a later analysis, co-occurring TCRs were grouped using DBSCAN, and TCRdist sequence similarity was added for clustering within HLA-allele-positive subsets. For co-occurrence clustering, repertoires with fewer than 30,000 or more than 120,000 public chains were excluded, along with five repertoires with anomalous nucleotide sharing. TCRdb carries this immuneACCESS record with in-frame sequences only. Its versions omit some clonotypes, under half of them owing to an unresolved V gene in the studies checked, with the rest unexplained. V and J calls and clone size are as listed in that table; D and trimming were resolved from the DNA. The sample includes around 150,000 clones, with approximately 71% observed a single time. The leading ten clones occupy 4.9% of the sample.

The paper's findings and limits, for the study overall: Presence/absence analyses assumed roughly uniform sequencing depth across donors, an assumption that may not hold. Some IMGT-functional V segments, including TRBV6-2 and TRBV6-3, could not be told apart with the 87-base-pair reads, so those segments were excluded. According to a later genetic analysis, donors in an Asian-associated ancestry cluster had fewer N-insertions in productive TCRs than the approximately 670-donor mean. Immune exposure information for the cohort was limited to CMV serostatus. While some public TCRs were present in many individuals, most TCR sequences turned up only very rarely across donors. Cytomegalovirus status was reported to be diagnosed by the classifier with high specificity and sensitivity in both the original and validation cohorts. Strong co-occurrence of HLA alleles, especially DR and DQ, made assigning TCR associations to individual alleles difficult. In an earlier analysis of around 600 of the donors, most TCR beta V segments appeared in productive rearrangements about 87% or about 30% of the time, broadly matching IMGT annotations. A later analysis found that most CMV-associated TCR beta chains appeared HLA-restricted, with HLA associations seemingly driven largely by CMV exposure. The study gave a list of some 150 TCR beta chains associated with cytomegalovirus. The earlier analysis of about 600 of the donors excluded some 16 rarely observed V segments, including chromosome 9 orphons, because counts were too low. Correlated functional status among segregating V segments might reflect linkage disequilibrium, but an unknown experimental factor could not be ruled out. A further reported finding was that TCR beta sequences accurately predicted the HLA-A and HLA-B alleles for most subjects in the first cohort. In a later analysis, the rate of TCR association differed among HLA loci, with DRB1 alleles having the most associated TCRs and HLA-C alleles having the fewest. A later analysis found that HLA-associated TCR beta chains were more clonally expanded and had lower generation probabilities than equally common non-associated chains. Because HLA typing was missing for some donors at each locus, association tests included only the typed subset. A cluster of highly shared sequence variants was judged likely to be a technical artifact of the sequencing pipeline. In vitro tests confirmed that a few of the cytomegalovirus-associated TCR beta chains recognize cytomegalovirus antigens. A later genetic analysis associated a missense DCLRE1C variant with V-gene and J-gene trimming of TCR beta chains, and an independent cohort replicated the association. The cohort was sequenced for TCR beta chains only, and without alpha or paired-chain data the features that could be detected were limited. Specific HLA alleles were associated with roughly 17,000 TCR beta sequences at a false discovery rate of 0.05 in a later analysis. According to the authors, the approach could potentially be generalized to other disease states and immunological phenotypes. According to a later analysis, parvovirus B19, influenza, CMV and Epstein-Barr virus appeared linked to several top co-occurrence clusters.

In total, approximately 690 healthy bone marrow donors made up the cohort. Cohort members were all nominally healthy when sampled, although unrecorded immune exposures were likely present. The donor was CMV seronegative and belonged to the group of roughly 330 seronegative cohort members. Each donor provided a peripheral blood sample, and peripheral blood mononuclear cells were used for TCR beta sequencing. The Qiagen DNeasy Blood Extraction Kit was used to extract genomic DNA from the blood cell samples. The sequenced sample consisted of PBMCs. This chain joins TRBV5-4 to TRBJ2-1; 8 middle bases align to TRBD1. This TCR was recovered from a woman aged 50 to 60 in good health and CMV-seronegative. The CDR3 loop reads CASGQAGGIGIEQFF. In nucleotides, the sequence is TGTGCCAGCGGGCAGGCAGGGGGCATAGGGATTGAGCAGTTCTTC.